The subject of this entry is one T cell receptor (beta chain). Its antigen is undetermined. Looked up from germline, CDR1 is MDHEN and CDR2 is SYDVKM. The CDR3 spans 14 residues. Trimming removed 2 bases at V and 7 bases at J, with 11 bases between. The entry originates in a study of beta chain features in type 1 diabetes. General study results and limits: Significant though moderate, a shortening of TCRB CDR3s appeared in all four CD4+ subsets of Type 1 diabetes patients.

The entirety of the isolated RNA underwent reverse transcription, so expressed TCRB transcripts were sequenced. The table came from immunoSEQ multiplex PCR; TCRdb's copy has only in-frame clones and leaves some out. The repertoire holds about 650,000 clones, with around 12% as singletons. The V gene is TRBV28, the J gene TRBJ1-4; D unresolved. The sample comprised naive CD4+ T cells from blood. The source is a man aged 25 to 45 with type 1 diabetes. The CDR3 here is CASSLGREIEKLFF. DNA for the CDR3: TGTGCCAGCAGTTTAGGCAGAGAGATTGAAAAACTGTTTTTT.